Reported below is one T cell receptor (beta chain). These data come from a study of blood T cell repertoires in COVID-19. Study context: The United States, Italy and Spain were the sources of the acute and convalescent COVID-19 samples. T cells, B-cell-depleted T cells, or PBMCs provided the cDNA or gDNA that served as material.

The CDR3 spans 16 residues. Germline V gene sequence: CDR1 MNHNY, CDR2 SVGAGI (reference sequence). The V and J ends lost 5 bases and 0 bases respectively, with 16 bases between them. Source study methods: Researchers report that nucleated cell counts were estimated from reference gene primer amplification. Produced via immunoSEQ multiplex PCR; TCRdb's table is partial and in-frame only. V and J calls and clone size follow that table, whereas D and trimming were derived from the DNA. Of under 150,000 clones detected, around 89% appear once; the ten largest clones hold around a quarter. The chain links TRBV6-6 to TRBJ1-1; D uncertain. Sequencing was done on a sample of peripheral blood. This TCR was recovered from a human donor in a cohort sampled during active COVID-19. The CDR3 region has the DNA TGTGCCAGCAGTCCTCCATTGAGGATCGTGAACACTGAAGCTTTCTTT. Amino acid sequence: CASSPPLRIVNTEAFF.